One T cell receptor (beta chain) is described in this entry. This record belongs to a study of cytomegalovirus exposure and HLA in healthy donors. The CDR3 length is 14 residues. Germline CDR1 reads SGHTA; CDR2 reads FQGNSA. Trimming removed 5 bases from V and 4 bases from J; junction bases left unmatched: 7. It was with 60 Vbeta and 13 Jbeta primers that the PCR ran. Data came from immunoSEQ multiplex PCR; TCRdb stores just in-frame clones and leaves some out. The table includes roughly 100,000 clones, nearly 80% detected once. Material for sequencing was PBMCs. The TCR sequence derives from a man aged 30 to 45 in good health and CMV-seronegative. The chain couples TRBV7-2 to TRBJ1-2; 7 bases are shared with TRBD1. CDR3 bases: TGTGCCAGCAGCACCGGGACAGTAATCTATGGCTACACCTTC. Translated, it gives CASSTGTVIYGYTF. The whole variable domain, remainder taken from reference TRBV7-2 and TRBJ1-2, is GAGVSQSPSNKVTEKGKDVELRCDPISGHTALYWYRQSLGQGLEFLIYFQGNSAPDKSGLPSDRFSAERTGGSVSTLTIQRTQQEDSAVYLCASSTGTVIYGYTFGSGTRLTVV.